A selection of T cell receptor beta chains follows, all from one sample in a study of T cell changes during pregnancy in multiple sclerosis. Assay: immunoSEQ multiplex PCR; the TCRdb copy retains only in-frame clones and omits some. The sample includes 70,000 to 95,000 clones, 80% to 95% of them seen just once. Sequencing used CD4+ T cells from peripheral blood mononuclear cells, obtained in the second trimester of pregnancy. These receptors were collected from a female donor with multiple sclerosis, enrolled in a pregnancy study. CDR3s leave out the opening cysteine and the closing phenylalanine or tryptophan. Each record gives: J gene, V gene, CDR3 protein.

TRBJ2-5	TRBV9	ASSAGGLAGLQETQY
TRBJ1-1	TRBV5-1	ASSWIDRVGTEAF
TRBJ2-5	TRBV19	ASTSGRGLLQETQY
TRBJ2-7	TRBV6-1	ASSVGRDYEQY
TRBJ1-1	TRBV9	ASSPQTGGTEAF
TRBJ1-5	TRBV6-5	ASSYSRNQPQH
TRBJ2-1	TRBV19	ASSTYRPFHNEQF
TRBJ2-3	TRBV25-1	ASTVAGVSDTQY
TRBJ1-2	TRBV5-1	ASSFGTVYGYT
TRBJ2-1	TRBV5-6	ASSSIRTSGGAYNEQF
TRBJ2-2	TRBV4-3	ASSQGIGGYHTGELF
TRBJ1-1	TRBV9	ASSRFNTEAF
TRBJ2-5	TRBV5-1	ASSRGQRETQY
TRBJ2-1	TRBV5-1	ASSLTSGRALYNEQF
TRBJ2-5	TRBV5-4	ASSRGGREVIETQY
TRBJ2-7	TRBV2	ASIQPSTGEKY
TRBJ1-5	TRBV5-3	ARSLNRNNQPQH
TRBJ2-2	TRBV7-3	ASSLLADLNTGELF
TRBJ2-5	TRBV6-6	ASRLSGGRQETQY
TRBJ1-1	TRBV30	ASLRRGNTEAF
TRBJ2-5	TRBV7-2	ASSSRLGGRAGGETQY
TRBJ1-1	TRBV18	ASSLTRDREINTEAF
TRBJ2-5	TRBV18	ASSPGSGETQY
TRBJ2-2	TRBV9	ASSPSPPGLAANTGELF
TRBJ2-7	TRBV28	ASNPGVAYEQY
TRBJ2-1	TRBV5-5	ASSWGSGSSYNEQF
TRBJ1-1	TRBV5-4	ASSFGQGRTEAF
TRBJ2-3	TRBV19	ASRSGRRSRTDTQY
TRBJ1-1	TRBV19	ASSLVGTGWMGTEAF
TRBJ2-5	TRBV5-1	ASSLISSSQETQY
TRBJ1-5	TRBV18	ASSTRQGRGQPQH
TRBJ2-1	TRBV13	ASSLGNPFSGEASYNEQF
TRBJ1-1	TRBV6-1	ASSELRGTEAF
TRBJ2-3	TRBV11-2	ASSLVYGTDTQY
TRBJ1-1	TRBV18	ASSPREGEAF
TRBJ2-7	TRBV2	ASRRDRDHYEQY
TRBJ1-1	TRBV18	ASSQLKSGNTEAF
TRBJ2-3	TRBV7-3	ASSLLAGDSDTQY
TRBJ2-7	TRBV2	ASSTGGYEQY
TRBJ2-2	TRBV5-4	ASSVDRRATGELF
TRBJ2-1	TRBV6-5	ASSSGQAISYNEQF
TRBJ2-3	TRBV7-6	ASSLGATGGTDTQY
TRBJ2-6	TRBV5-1	ASSLDGQGSGANVLT
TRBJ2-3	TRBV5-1	ASSLVGLTDTQY
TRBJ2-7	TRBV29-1	SVEALLAGGPGEQY
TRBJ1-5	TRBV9	ASSDGTGSQPQH
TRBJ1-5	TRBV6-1	ASSEDRRNQPQH
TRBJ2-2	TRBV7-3	ASSRMTSGNTGELF
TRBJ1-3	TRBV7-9	ASSFSGNTIY
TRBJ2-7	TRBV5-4	ASSPRDIREQY